This note documents a single T cell receptor (beta chain) sequence. Its target is not known. A junction end diverges from the germline sequence, so it may reflect a read error. The data originate from a study of prognosis after radiotherapy for stage I lung cancer. The study, taken as a whole, reports: Counted unique TCR clones declined after stereotactic body radiation therapy (median approximately 9,600 versus 7,200).

The TCR beta CDR3 region was amplified from genomic DNA, with two rounds of multiplex PCR being used for the amplification. First-round PCR amplification was performed with primers specific to each TRBV and TRBJ gene. TCRdb fed the multiplex PCR reads into MiXCR, producing one record per CDR3 protein. The sample includes around 30,000 distinct CDR3 sequences, roughly 30% seen only once; the top ten take 9.5% to 13%. This CDR3 has 16 amino acids. Sequencing used PBMCs, obtained before or after stereotactic body radiation therapy (not recorded which). The rearrangement links TRBV12-3 or TRBV12-4 to TRBJ2-1, with D perhaps matching TRBD1 (6 bases). The sequence derives from a donor over 45 with non-small cell lung cancer. The DNA for the CDR3 is TGTGCCATCAGTGCTACAGGGTTGAGCTCCTACAATGAGCAGTTCTTC. Translating it yields CAISATGLSSYNEQFF.